This entry lists 26 T cell receptor beta chains sequenced from one sample in a study of T cells of healthy individuals. MiXCR, run by TCRdb on the 5' RACE reads, gives a single entry per CDR3 protein. This table has fewer than 70,000 distinct CDR3 sequences, approximately 15% appearing once. The receptor source for this set is a human donor in good health.

The table lists this clonotype with many counts. This rearrangement joins TRBV10-3 to TRBJ2-7, with D maybe TRBD2 (5 bases). Germline loops: CDR1 ENHRY, CDR2 SYGVKD. There are 14 residues in the CDR3. The V end lost 3 bases, the J end lost 4 bases, and 13 bases lay between the germline ends. The CDR3 loop is CAISEAVARYEQYF. The CDR3 DNA reads TGTGCCATCAGTGAAGCGGTAGCCCGGTACGAGCAGTACTTC.

The table lists this clonotype with many counts. The CDR3 spells CASSVAGGFDSYEQYF. CDR3 nucleotide sequence: TGTGCCAGCAGCGTAGCTGGGGGTTTCGACTCCTACGAGCAGTACTTC. The chain joins TRBV9 to TRBJ2-7, with D perhaps matching TRBD1 or TRBD2 (5 bases each). Trimming pared 0 bases from V and 0 bases from J, leaving 13 bases between. The CDR3 loop spans 16 amino acids. From germline, CDR1 is SGDLS and CDR2 YYNGEE.

This clonotype was observed many times. The CDR3 DNA reads as TGTGCCAGCAGCTCCGGACGGTGGCCCCAGCATTTT. It codes for CASSSGRWPQHF. The genes are TRBV11-2 and TRBJ1-5, with D hard to call. The CDR3 consists of 12 residues. Germline loops: CDR1 SGHAT, CDR2 FQNNGV. V lost 4 bases and J 9 bases, leaving 10 bases between the germline ends.

The chain uses TRBV5-8 and TRBJ2-2, with D possibly called TRBD1 or TRBD2 (5 bases each). The CDR3 has 15 amino acids. V was pared by 9 bases and J by 4 bases, with 19 bases between. CDR1 and CDR2 from the germline V gene are SGHTS and YDEGEE. The CDR3 DNA sequence: TGTGCCAAAACGGTGAGGGGTTCGAGCACCGGGGAGCTGTTTTTT. As protein: CAKTVRGSSTGELFF.

This clonotype appeared a few times. The chain is built from TRBV7-2 and TRBJ2-2; the D gene is possibly TRBD1 (5 bases). CDR1 and CDR2 (germline): SGHTA, FQGNSA. The CDR3 has 17 amino acids. Trimming pared 0 bases from V and 4 bases from J, leaving 15 bases between. CDR3 in DNA: TGTGCCAGCAGCTTAGCGACAGCCCGGCGAGGCACCGGGGAGCTGTTTTTT. Protein product: CASSLATARRGTGELFF.

The chain links TRBV7-2 to TRBJ2-3; D might be TRBD1 (6 bases). Trimming took 1 base from V and 4 from J, leaving 15 bases between them. This CDR3 region has 16 residues. In germline, CDR1 is SGHTA, CDR2 FQGNSA. CDR3 coding DNA: TGTGCCAGCAGCTTAGGGTCAGGGGTAGGCGCAGATACGCAGTATTTT. Translation: CASSLGSGVGADTQYF.

There are a few counts of this clonotype. The chain links TRBV5-1 to TRBJ2-2; D uncertain. V lost 4 bases and J 7 bases, leaving 14 bases between the germline ends. CDR3 length: 14 residues. Germline CDR1 reads SGHRS; CDR2 reads YFSETQ. The CDR3 loop reads CASSTGPLGGELFF. The CDR3 coding sequence is TGCGCCAGCAGCACGGGTCCACTGGGCGGGGAGCTGTTTTTT.

In this sample, this clonotype turned up many times. This sequence joins TRBV11-2 and TRBJ1-2, with D uncertain. The ends were cut back, 6 bases at V and 0 bases at J, with 8 bases in the middle. The CDR3 is 13 residues long. The germline CDR1 and CDR2 sequences are SGHAT and FQNNGV. The CDR3 region is CASSPSANYGYTF. Written as DNA, the CDR3 is TGTGCCAGCAGTCCCAGTGCTAACTATGGCTACACCTTC.

The genes are TRBV5-1 and TRBJ1-1; 7 bases agree with TRBD1. V shed 3 bases and J 3 bases; nucleotides not matched to a gene: 11. The V gene's germline CDR1 is SGHRS and CDR2 YFSETQ. The CDR3 length is 16 residues. CDR3 sequence reads: CASSSYRQGKDTEAFF. The DNA for the CDR3 is TGCGCCAGCAGCTCTTACCGACAGGGTAAGGACACTGAAGCTTTCTTT.

The chain has TRBV24-1 and TRBJ1-2, with D uncertain. The CDR3 length is 11 residues. V was clipped by 3 bases and J by 7 bases, with 5 bases between them. Looked up from germline, CDR1 is KGHDR and CDR2 is SFDVKD. Here the CDR3 reads CATSDQTGYTF. In DNA, the CDR3 is TGTGCCACCAGTGATCAGACTGGCTACACCTTC.

There are many counts of this clonotype. The chain links TRBV2 to TRBJ2-6; D not resolved. Deletions cut 2 bases from V and 4 bases from J, with 3 bases between. The CDR3 has 13 residues. The germline gives CDR1 SNHLY, CDR2 FYNNEI. The CDR3 DNA reads as TGTGCCAGCAGTGAATCCGGGGCCAACGTCCTGACTTTC. Translated: CASSESGANVLTF. The full variable domain, with the rest looked up from reference TRBV2 and TRBJ2-6, is EPEVTQTPSHQVTQMGQEVILRCVPISNHLYFYWYRQILGQKVEFLVSFYNNEISEKSEIFDDQFSVERPDGSNFTLKIRSTKLEDSAMYFCASSESGANVLTFGAGSRLTVL.

This clonotype has a handful of counts. J is TRBJ2-3 and V is TRBV9; the match to TRBD2 covers 15 bases. This CDR3 comprises 17 residues. Germline lookup yields CDR1 SGDLS and CDR2 YYNGEE. Trimming removed 2 bases from V and 3 bases from J; junction bases left unmatched: 4. The DNA for the CDR3 is TGTGCCAGCAGCGTGCTAGGGACTAGCGGGGGGACAGATACGCAGTATTTT. Translated, it gives CASSVLGTSGGTDTQYF.

There are many counts of this clonotype. CDR3 sequence: CASSLDGRGQLKNIQYF. For the CDR3, the DNA is TGTGCCAGCAGCTTAGATGGCCGGGGACAGCTAAAAAACATTCAGTACTTC. V and J are TRBV7-9 and TRBJ2-4, with 7 bases that match TRBD1. Germline V gives CDR1 SEHNR, CDR2 FQNEAQ (reference sequence). This CDR3 has 17 residues. J gave up 4 bases and V 1 base, and 10 bases lay outside the gene matches.

This clonotype has only a few counts. The chain links TRBV7-2 to TRBJ2-5; 8 bases map to TRBD2. Germline CDR1 and CDR2: SGHTA and FQGNSA. The CDR3 extends over 15 amino acids. With V trimmed by 5 bases and J by 4 bases, 9 bases remained unmatched. This CDR3 reads CASSLHLAGTETQYF. The CDR3 DNA is TGTGCCAGCAGCCTACACTTAGCGGGGACAGAGACCCAGTACTTC.

This clonotype was recorded at least ten times. This chain connects TRBV29-1 to TRBJ1-1; TRBD1 is a possible D gene (6 bases). The CDR3 runs to 13 residues. The V gene lost 6 bases and the J gene lost 4 bases, with 15 bases spanning the gap. Germline values: CDR1 SQVTM, CDR2 ANQGSEA. The CDR3 loop reads CSVGRDTSTEAFF. The CDR3, as DNA: TGCAGCGTGGGGCGGGACACTAGCACTGAAGCTTTCTTT.

V usage is TRBV20-1 and J usage is TRBJ2-2; a weak D match, TRBD1 (5 bases). The CDR3 is 14 residues long. In germline, CDR1 is DFQATT, CDR2 SNEGSKA (reference sequence). The V gene lost 6 bases and the J gene lost 0 bases, with 11 bases spanning the gap. CDR3 in DNA: TGCAGTGCCAGGGCCTACGCGAACACCGGGGAGCTGTTTTTT. It specifies CSARAYANTGELFF.

In its sample, this clonotype was seen many times. V is TRBV5-1 and J is TRBJ2-7; D remains ambiguous. Germline loops: CDR1 SGHRS, CDR2 YFSETQ. The CDR3 sequence is 13 residues long. The ends were cut back, 8 bases at V and 0 bases at J, with 12 bases in the middle. The CDR3 sequence: CASRKDDSYEQYF. In DNA form, the CDR3 reads TGCGCCAGTAGGAAGGACGACTCCTACGAGCAGTACTTC.

This clonotype was observed many times. This chain links TRBV20-1 with TRBJ2-7, with D perhaps TRBD1 (5 bases). The CDR3 runs to 10 residues. Germline CDR1 is DFQATT and CDR2 is SNEGSKA (reference sequence). V was trimmed by 6 bases and J by 5 bases, leaving 8 bases between them. CDR3 in amino acids: CSAARDEQYF. In nucleotides, the CDR3 is TGCAGTGCAGCCAGGGACGAGCAGTACTTC.

The J gene is TRBJ1-2, the V gene TRBV20-1, with 7 bases matching TRBD1. Per germline, CDR1 DFQATT and CDR2 SNEGSKA (reference sequence). The CDR3 has 15 residues. V was pared by 0 bases and J by 3 bases, with 7 bases of the junction left unmatched. The CDR3 region has the DNA TGCAGTGCTAGAGATGGCAGGGGGGTAGACTATGGCTACACCTTC. Translated, it gives CSARDGRGVDYGYTF.

The chain carries TRBV2 and TRBJ1-6, with a tentative D call TRBD1 (6 bases). The CDR3 has 17 amino acids. V was clipped by 5 bases and J by 5 bases, with 19 bases between them. Germline CDR1 is SNHLY and CDR2 is FYNNEI. The CDR3 region has the DNA TGTGCCAGCAGTAAGGAGGGGGGGGCCCGGAATAATTCACCCCTCCACTTT. As protein: CASSKEGGARNNSPLHF.

There are many counts of this clonotype. The chain links TRBV7-3 to TRBJ2-1; D is perhaps TRBD2 (5 bases). Trimming removed 2 bases at V and 8 bases at J, with 13 bases between. CDR1 and CDR2 (germline): SGHTA, FQGTGA. The CDR3 spans 14 residues. The CDR3 bases are TGTGCCAGCAGCTTAGGCGGGCAAGCGGATGAGCAGTTCTTC. It yields the protein CASSLGGQADEQFF.

The gene calls are TRBV13 and TRBJ2-1, with 7 nucleotides matching TRBD2. In germline, CDR1 is PRHDT, CDR2 FYEKMQ (reference sequence). Trimming at V came to 1 base and at J to 0 bases, leaving 12 bases not matched to a gene. This CDR3 has 19 amino acids. The CDR3 DNA is TGTGCCAGCAGCTTAGCCCCCGGCTGGCGGGAGAGCTCCTACAATGAGCAGTTCTTC. Its protein is CASSLAPGWRESSYNEQFF.

CDR3 DNA: TGTGCCAGCAGCCAAACCCCCATTAGCGGGCAGTACTTC. Translation: CASSQTPISGQYF. The rearrangement uses TRBV14 and TRBJ2-7, with D tentatively TRBD2 (6 bases). The CDR3 runs to 13 residues. Germline V gene lookup returns CDR1 SGHDN and CDR2 FVKESK. V shed 2 bases and J shed 9 bases, with 14 bases lying between them.

This clonotype was recorded a few times. The V gene is TRBV29-1, the J gene TRBJ2-5; D is undetermined. V shed 3 bases and J shed 6 bases, with 11 bases lying between them. Germline CDR1 SQVTM, CDR2 ANQGSEA. This CDR3 region has 12 residues. CDR3 in amino acids: CSVDRQEQTQYF. The CDR3 DNA is TGCAGCGTTGATAGGCAGGAACAGACCCAGTACTTC.

The sample holds many counts of this clonotype. The V call is TRBV11-3, the J call TRBJ2-7; the D is unclear. There are 17 residues in the CDR3. Germline V CDR1 and CDR2: SGHNT, YENEEA. The V gene lost 5 bases and the J gene lost 3 bases, with 23 bases spanning the gap. The CDR3 loop reads CASSDGSRGHGFYEQYF. The CDR3 nucleotides are TGTGCCAGCAGCGATGGGTCTAGAGGCCATGGTTTCTACGAGCAGTACTTC.

This clonotype came up many times. The chain links TRBV7-2 to TRBJ1-1, with TRBD1 matching over 9 bases. V lost 10 bases and J lost 5; bases outside the gene matches: 11. The germline V gene encodes CDR1 SGHTA and CDR2 FQGNSA. The CDR3 is made up of 14 amino acids. DNA for the CDR3: TGTGCCATCGGGACAGGGCGTATTGGGACTGAAGCTTTCTTT. Translation: CAIGTGRIGTEAFF. The whole variable domain, filled in from reference TRBV7-2 and TRBJ1-1, reads GAGVSQSPSNKVTEKGKDVELRCDPISGHTALYWYRQSLGQGLEFLIYFQGNSAPDKSGLPSDRFSAERTGGSVSTLTIQRTQQEDSAVYLCAIGTGRIGTEAFFGQGTRLTVV.